The 9 T cell receptor beta chains presented below share a single source sample, sequenced in a study of cytomegalovirus exposure and HLA in healthy donors. The primer mix had 60 Vbeta and 13 Jbeta primers. TCRdb's copy holds only in-frame clones and misses some; the assay was immunoSEQ multiplex PCR. The table has 99,000 or so clones, 70% to 80% seen once. Input material: PBMCs. The receptors were gathered from a man aged 30 to 45 in good health and CMV-seronegative.

V usage is TRBV28 and J usage is TRBJ1-2, with D unresolved. Germline V lookup: CDR1 MDHEN, CDR2 SYDVKM. V lost 2 bases, J lost 2 bases, and 9 bases lay in between. The CDR3 length is 14 residues. The CDR3 here is CASSLDDINYGYTF. Written as DNA, the CDR3 is TGTGCCAGCAGTTTAGATGACATCAACTATGGCTACACCTTC.

This clone was counted once. The genes are TRBV5-4 and TRBJ1-1, with 12 bases that match TRBD1. The CDR3 spans 14 residues. Germline V gene lookup returns CDR1 SGHNT and CDR2 YYREEE (reference sequence). J lost 4 bases, V lost 4 bases, and 2 bases had no gene match. The CDR3 loop is CASSQGQGATEAFF. In nucleotides, the CDR3 is TGTGCCAGCAGCCAGGGACAGGGGGCCACTGAAGCTTTCTTT.

The rearrangement uses TRBV7-3 and TRBJ2-2; the D is unclear. Between the trimmed V and J ends, which lost 5 bases and 0 bases, there was a span of 13 bases. CDR1 and CDR2 from the germline V gene are SGHTA and FQGTGA. The CDR3 has 16 amino acids. CDR3 in DNA: TGTGCCAGCAGCCTCCACCGAACTACGAACACCGGGGAGCTGTTTTTT. Protein product: CASSLHRTTNTGELFF.

This clone was observed a single time. V gene TRBV15 combines with J gene TRBJ1-5, with D perhaps TRBD1 (6 bases). The CDR3 is 19 residues long. The germline V and J ends were trimmed by 0 bases and 0 bases, with 18 bases remaining between them. Looked up from germline, CDR1 is LNHNV and CDR2 is YYDKDF (reference sequence). CDR3 amino acids: CATSRDPRQVTYSNQPQHF. DNA of the CDR3: TGTGCCACCAGCAGAGATCCGAGACAGGTTACATATAGCAATCAGCCCCAGCATTTT.

This chain uses TRBV29-1 with TRBJ2-1; 10 bases are a match to TRBD1. The CDR3 has 15 residues. CDR1 and CDR2 (germline): SQVTM, ANQGSEA. V gave up 6 bases and J gave up 9 bases; unmatched junction bases: 14. CDR3 bases: TGCAGCGTCACCGGGACAGGGGTCTCGGGGGGTGAGCAGTTCTTC. Encoded protein: CSVTGTGVSGGEQFF.

The chain links TRBV29-1 to TRBJ2-3; TRBD1 matches 9 bases. With V trimmed by 7 bases and J by 1 base, 3 bases remained unmatched. The CDR3 covers 13 residues. CDR1 is SQVTM, CDR2 ANQGSEA, per germline. The CDR3 sequence is CSGRQGGTDTQYF. The CDR3 DNA sequence: TGCAGCGGGCGACAGGGGGGCACAGATACGCAGTATTTT.

The chain carries TRBV4-1 and TRBJ2-5; 9 bases are a match to TRBD2. CDR1 MGHRA and CDR2 YSYEKL come from the germline V gene. The ends lost 1 base at V and 2 bases at J; junction bases unmatched: 2. This CDR3 is 15 amino acids long. CDR3 sequence reads: CASSQGTSEQETQYF. For the CDR3, the DNA is TGCGCCAGCAGCCAAGGGACTAGCGAGCAAGAGACCCAGTACTTC.

The chain combines TRBV7-3 with TRBJ2-3; tentatively, D is TRBD2 (5 bases). In germline, CDR1 is SGHTA, CDR2 FQGTGA. The CDR3 covers 12 residues. Trimming removed 5 bases from V and 6 bases from J, with 9 bases in between. The CDR3 loop is CASSLLGDTQYF. CDR3 coding DNA: TGTGCCAGCAGCCTACTAGGGGATACGCAGTATTTT.

The V and J genes are TRBV6-1 and TRBJ2-7; 8 nucleotides agree with TRBD1. The J segment lost 2 bases and the V segment lost 4 bases, leaving 4 bases of the junction unmatched. Germline V gives CDR1 MNHNS, CDR2 SASEGT. This CDR3 is built from 14 residues. In DNA form, the CDR3 reads TGTGCCAGCAGTGGGACAGGGACCACCTACGAGCAGTACTTC. Protein sequence: CASSGTGTTYEQYF.